The text below deals with one TCR beta chain. Its matching antigen is unknown. Germline V gene data show CDR1 as SNHLY and CDR2 as FYNNEI. The CDR3 contains 13 residues. V dropped 7 bases and J dropped 0 bases, with 9 bases sitting between them. These data originate in a study of shared clonotypes between healthy human individuals. As for the study in general: A couple of women and a few men aged 18 to 49 made up the donors. Notes on the study in general: Represented diversity (both genetic and exposure-history) was limited by the small number of donors. The naive CD4 repertoires of several donors were compared, and 5% to 6.5% of clonotypes were shared. Compared with memory subsets, naive subsets generally had larger estimated richness.

Naive CD8 cells lacked CD45RO, underwent positive selection for CCR7 and left out terminally differentiated effector memory CD45RA+ cells. TCRdb's copy holds only in-frame clones and misses some; the assay was immunoSEQ multiplex PCR. This repertoire shows some 1,900,000 clones, roughly 95% found once; its top ten account for around 1.2%. This chain joins TRBV2 and TRBJ1-1; D gene ambiguous. The specimen was naive CD8+ T cells sorted from blood. The sequence was collected from a man aged 18 to 29 in good health. The CDR3 DNA follows: TGTGCCAGCAAGGAGGATATGAACACTGAAGCTTTCTTT. Protein: CASKEDMNTEAFF.